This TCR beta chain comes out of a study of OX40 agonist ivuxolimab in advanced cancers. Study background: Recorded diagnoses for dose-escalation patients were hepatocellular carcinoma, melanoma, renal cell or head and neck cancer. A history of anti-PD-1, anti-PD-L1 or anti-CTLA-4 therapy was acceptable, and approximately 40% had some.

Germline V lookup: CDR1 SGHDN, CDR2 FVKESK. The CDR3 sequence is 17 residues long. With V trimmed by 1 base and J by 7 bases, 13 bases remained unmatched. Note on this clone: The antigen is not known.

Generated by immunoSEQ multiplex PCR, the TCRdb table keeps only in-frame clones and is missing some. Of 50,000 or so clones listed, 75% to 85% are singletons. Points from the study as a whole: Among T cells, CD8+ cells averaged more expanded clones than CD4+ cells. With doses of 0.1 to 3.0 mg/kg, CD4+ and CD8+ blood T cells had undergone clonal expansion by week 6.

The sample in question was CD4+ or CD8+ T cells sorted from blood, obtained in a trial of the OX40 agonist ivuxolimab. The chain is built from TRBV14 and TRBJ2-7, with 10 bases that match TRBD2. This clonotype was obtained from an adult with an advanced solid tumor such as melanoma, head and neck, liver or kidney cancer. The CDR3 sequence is CASSQASPGLALFEQYF. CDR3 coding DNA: TGTGCCAGCAGCCAAGCGTCCCCGGGACTAGCGCTTTTTGAGCAGTACTTC.